This T cell receptor (beta chain) was captured by sequencing in a study of response to subunit inactivated influenza vaccine. TCRdb processed the RT-PCR reads anew with MiXCR; each CDR3 protein has one entry. The table includes 170,000 or so distinct CDR3 sequences, roughly 10% detected once. Notes on this clonotype: Its antigen remains unknown.

Germline V lookup: CDR1 SQVTM, CDR2 ANQGSEA. The trim removed 1 base at V and 4 bases at J, leaving 1 base unmatched. CDR3 length: 12 amino acids. General study results and limits: The study's authors posited that every seasonal influenza vaccination enlists few new T cells.

The chain uses TRBV29-1 and TRBJ2-7; TRBD1 aligns across 7 bases. The sequence derives from a man aged 50 to 69 who received an inactivated influenza vaccine. Sample: CD8+ T cells sorted from PBMCs, taken about 23 months after vaccination. The CDR3 DNA sequence: TGCAGCGTTGAAGGACAGGGATACGAGCAGTACTTC. Translating it yields CSVEGQGYEQYF.